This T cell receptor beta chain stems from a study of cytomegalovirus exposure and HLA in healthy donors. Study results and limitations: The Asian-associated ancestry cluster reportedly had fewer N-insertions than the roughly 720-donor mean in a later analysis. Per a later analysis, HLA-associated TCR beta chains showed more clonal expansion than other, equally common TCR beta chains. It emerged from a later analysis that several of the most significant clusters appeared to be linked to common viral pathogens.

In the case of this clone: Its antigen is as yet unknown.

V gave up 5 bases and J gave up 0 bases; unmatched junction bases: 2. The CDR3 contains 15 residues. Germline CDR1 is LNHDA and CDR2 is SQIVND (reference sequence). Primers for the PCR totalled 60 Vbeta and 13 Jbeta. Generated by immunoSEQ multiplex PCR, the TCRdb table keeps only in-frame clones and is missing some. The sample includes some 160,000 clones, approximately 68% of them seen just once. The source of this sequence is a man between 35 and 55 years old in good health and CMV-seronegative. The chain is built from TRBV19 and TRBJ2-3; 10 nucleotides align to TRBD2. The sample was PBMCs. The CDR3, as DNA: TGTGCCAGTAGTCGGACTAGCGGTAGCACAGATACGCAGTATTTT. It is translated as CASSRTSGSTDTQYF.